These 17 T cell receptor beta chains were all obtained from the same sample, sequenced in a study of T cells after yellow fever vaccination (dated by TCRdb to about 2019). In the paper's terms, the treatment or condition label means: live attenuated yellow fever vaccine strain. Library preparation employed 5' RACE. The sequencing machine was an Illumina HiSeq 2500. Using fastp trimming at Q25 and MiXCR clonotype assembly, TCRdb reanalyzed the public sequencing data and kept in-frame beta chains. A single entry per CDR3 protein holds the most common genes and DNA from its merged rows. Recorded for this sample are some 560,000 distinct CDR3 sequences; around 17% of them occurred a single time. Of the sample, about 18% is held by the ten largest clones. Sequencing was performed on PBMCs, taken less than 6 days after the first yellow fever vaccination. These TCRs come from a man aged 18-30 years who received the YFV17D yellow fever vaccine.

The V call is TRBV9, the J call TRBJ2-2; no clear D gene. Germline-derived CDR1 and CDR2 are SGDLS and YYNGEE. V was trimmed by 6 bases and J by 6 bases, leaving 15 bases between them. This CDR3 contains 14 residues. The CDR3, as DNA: TGTGCCAGCACCCCCACCTTAGTGTCCGGGGAGCTGTTTTTT. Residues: CASTPTLVSGELFF.

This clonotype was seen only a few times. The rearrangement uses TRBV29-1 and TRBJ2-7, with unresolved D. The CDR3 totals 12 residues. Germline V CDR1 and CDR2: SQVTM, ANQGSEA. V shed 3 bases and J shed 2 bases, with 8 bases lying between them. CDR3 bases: TGCAGCGTTGAGCTGGGAACCTACGAGCAGTACTTC. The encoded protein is CSVELGTYEQYF.

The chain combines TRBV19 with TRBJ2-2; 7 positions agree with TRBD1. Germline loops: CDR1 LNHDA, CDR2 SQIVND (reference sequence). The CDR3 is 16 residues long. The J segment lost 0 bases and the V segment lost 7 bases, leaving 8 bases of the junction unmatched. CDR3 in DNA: TGTGCCAGTACCCGACGACAGGGCCCGAACACCGGGGAGCTGTTTTTT. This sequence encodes CASTRRQGPNTGELFF.

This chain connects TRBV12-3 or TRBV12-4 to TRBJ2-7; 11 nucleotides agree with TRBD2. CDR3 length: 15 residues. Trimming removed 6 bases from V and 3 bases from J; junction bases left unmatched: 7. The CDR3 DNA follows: TGTGCCAGCAGCCCACTAGCGGGGGTCCTCTACGAGCAGTACTTC. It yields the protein CASSPLAGVLYEQYF.

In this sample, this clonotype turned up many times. Written as DNA, the CDR3 is TGTGCCAGCAGCTTACAGGGGGTTCAAGAGACCCAGTACTTC. Translation gives CASSLQGVQETQYF. The rearrangement joins TRBV7-9 to TRBJ2-5; TRBD1 matches at 7 bases. The germline CDR1 and CDR2 sequences are SEHNR and FQNEAQ (reference sequence). The ends lost 2 bases at V and 2 bases at J; junction bases unmatched: 2. This CDR3 region has 14 residues.

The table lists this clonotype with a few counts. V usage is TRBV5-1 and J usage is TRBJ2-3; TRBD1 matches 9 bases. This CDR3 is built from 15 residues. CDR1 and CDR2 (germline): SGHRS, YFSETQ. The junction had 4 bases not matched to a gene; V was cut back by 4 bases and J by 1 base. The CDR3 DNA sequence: TGCGCCAGCAGCGACCGGGACAGGGGCACAGATACGCAGTATTTT. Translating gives CASSDRDRGTDTQYF.

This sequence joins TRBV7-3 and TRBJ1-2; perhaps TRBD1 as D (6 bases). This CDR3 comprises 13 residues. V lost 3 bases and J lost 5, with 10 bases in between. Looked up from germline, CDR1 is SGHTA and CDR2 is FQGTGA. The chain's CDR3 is CASSFAQGYGYTF. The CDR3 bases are TGTGCCAGCAGCTTCGCACAGGGATATGGCTACACCTTC.

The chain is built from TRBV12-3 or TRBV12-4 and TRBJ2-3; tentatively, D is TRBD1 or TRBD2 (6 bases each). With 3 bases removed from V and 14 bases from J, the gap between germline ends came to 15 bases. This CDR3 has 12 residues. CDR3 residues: CASSFRGDTGYF. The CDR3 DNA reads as TGTGCCAGCAGTTTCCGCGGGGACACGGGGTATTTT.

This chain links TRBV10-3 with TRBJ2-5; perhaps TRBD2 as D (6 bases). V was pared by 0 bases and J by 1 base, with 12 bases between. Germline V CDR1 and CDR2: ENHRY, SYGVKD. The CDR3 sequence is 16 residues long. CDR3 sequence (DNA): TGTGCCATCAGTGAGTCTCCGCGGGACTTCCAAGAGACCCAGTACTTC. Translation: CAISESPRDFQETQYF.

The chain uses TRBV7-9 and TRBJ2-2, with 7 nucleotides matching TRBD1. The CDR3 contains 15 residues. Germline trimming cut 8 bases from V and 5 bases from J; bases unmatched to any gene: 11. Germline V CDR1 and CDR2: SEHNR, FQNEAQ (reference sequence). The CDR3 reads CASPGRGGATGELFF. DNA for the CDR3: TGTGCCAGCCCGGGCCGAGGGGGCGCAACCGGGGAGCTGTTTTTT. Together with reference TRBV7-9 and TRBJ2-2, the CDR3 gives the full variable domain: DTGVSQNPRHKITKRGQNVTFRCDPISEHNRLYWYRQTLGQGPEFLTYFQNEAQLEKSRLLSDRFSAERPKGSFSTLEIQRTEQGDSAMYLCASPGRGGATGELFFGEGSRLTVL.

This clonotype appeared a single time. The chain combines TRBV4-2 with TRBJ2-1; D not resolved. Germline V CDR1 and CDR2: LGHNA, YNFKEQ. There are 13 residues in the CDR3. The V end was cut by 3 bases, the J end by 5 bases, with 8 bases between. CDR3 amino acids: CASSHVVNNEQFF. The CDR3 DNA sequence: TGTGCCAGCAGCCACGTCGTTAACAATGAGCAGTTCTTC.

CDR3 protein: CASSLPGGQPQHF. CDR3 coding DNA: TGTGCCAGCAGTCTCCCGGGAGGTCAGCCCCAGCATTTT. V and J are TRBV25-1 and TRBJ1-5; D ambiguous. This CDR3 is built from 13 residues. CDR1 and CDR2 from the germline V gene are MGHDK and SYGVNS. V was clipped by 5 bases and J by 6 bases, with 11 bases between them.

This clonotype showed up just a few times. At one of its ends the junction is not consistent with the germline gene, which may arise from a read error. CDR3 sequence reads: CSARGSLLEAQYF. The CDR3 DNA sequence: TGCAGTGCTAGAGGGTCCTTGTTAGAGGCCCAGTACTTC. V usage is TRBV20-1 and J usage is TRBJ2-5; D gene ambiguous. The CDR3 covers 13 residues. Looked up from germline, CDR1 is DFQATT and CDR2 is SNEGSKA (reference sequence).

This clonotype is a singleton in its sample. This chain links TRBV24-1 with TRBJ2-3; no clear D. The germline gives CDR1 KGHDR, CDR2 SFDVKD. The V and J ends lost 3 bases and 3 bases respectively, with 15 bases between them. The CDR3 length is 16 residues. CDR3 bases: TGTGCCACCAGTGATGTCGACCACGGAGCGACAGATACGCAGTATTTT. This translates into CATSDVDHGATDTQYF.

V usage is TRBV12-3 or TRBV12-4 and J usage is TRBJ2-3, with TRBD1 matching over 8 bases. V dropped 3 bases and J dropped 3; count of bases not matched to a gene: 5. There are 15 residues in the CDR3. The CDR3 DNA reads TGTGCCAGCAGTTTGAGACAGGGGTTTACAGATACGCAGTATTTT. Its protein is CASSLRQGFTDTQYF.

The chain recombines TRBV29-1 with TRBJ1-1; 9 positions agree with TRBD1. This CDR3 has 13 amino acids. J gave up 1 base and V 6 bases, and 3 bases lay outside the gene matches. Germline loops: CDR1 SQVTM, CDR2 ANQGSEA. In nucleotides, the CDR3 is TGCAGCGTGAAGGGACAGGGGAACACTGAAGCTTTCTTT. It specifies CSVKGQGNTEAFF.

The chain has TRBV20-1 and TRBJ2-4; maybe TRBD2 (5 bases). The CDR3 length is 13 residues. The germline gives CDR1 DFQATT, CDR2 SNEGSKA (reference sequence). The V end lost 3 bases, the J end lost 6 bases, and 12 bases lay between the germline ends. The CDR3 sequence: CSASLRRGNIQYF. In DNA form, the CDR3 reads TGCAGTGCTAGTCTCCGTCGGGGAAACATTCAGTACTTC.